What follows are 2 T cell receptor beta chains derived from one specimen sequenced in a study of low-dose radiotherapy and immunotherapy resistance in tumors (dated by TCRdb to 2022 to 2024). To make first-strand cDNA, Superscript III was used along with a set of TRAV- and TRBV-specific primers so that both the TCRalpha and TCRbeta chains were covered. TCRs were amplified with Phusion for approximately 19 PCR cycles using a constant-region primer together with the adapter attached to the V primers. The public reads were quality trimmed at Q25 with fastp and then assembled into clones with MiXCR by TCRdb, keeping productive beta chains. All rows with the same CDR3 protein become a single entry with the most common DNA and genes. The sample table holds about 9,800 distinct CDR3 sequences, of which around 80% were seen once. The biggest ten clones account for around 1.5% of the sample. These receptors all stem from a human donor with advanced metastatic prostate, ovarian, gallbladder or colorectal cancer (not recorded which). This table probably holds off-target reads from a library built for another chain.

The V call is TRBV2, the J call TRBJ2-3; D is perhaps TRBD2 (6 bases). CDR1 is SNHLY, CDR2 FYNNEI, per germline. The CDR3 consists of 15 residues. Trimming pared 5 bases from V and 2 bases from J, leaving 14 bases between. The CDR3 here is CASSNRDSYTDTQYF. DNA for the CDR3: TGTGCCAGCAGTAACCGGGACTCTTACACAGATACGCAGTATTTT.

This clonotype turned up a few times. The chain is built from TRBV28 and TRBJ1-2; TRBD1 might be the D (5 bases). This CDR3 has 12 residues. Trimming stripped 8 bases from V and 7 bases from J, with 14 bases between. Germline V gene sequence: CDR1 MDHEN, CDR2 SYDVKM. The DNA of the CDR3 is TGTGCCAGCCGGGGAGCGGGGCTTGGCTACACCTTC. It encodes CASRGAGLGYTF.